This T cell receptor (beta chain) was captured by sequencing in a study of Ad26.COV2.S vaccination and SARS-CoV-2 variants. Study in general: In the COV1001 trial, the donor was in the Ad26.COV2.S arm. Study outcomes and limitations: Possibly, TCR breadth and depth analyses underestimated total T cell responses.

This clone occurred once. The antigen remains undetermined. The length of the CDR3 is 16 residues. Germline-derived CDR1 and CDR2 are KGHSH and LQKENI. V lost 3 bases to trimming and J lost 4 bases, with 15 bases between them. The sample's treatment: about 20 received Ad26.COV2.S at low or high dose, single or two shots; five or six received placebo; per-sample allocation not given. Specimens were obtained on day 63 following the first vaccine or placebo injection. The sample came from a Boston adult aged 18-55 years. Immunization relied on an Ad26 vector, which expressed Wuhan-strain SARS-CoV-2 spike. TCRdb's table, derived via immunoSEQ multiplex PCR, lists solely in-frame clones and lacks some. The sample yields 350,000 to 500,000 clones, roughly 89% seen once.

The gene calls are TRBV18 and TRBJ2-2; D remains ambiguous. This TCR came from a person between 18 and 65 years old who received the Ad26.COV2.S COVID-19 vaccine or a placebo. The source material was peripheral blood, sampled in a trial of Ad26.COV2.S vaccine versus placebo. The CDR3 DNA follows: TGTGCCAGCTCACCTTTACTGGGGTCGGTCACCGGGGAGCTGTTTTTT. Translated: CASSPLLGSVTGELFF. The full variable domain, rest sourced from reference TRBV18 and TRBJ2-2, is NAGVMQNPRHLVRRRGQEARLRCSPMKGHSHVYWYRQLPEEGLKFMVYLQKENIIDESGMPKERFSAEFPKEGPSILRIQQVVRGDSAAYFCASSPLLGSVTGELFFGEGSRLTVL.